The rows below give T cell receptor beta chains drawn from one sample of a study of a mutant IDH1 vaccine in newly diagnosed glioma. Measured with immunoSEQ multiplex PCR; TCRdb has only the in-frame clones, and not every one. The sample yields about 94,000 clones, roughly 90% seen once. Their cognate antigens are unknown. The material sequenced was PBMCs, taken from a glioma patient whose treatment included an IDH1 peptide vaccine. The receptors were gathered from a woman in her fifties or sixties with glioma. Both conserved end residues are part of each CDR3.

cdr3_length v_call cdr3_aa
16 TRBV7-9 CASSLRTSGRGETQYF
13 TRBV11-2 CASSFWGTDTQYF
13 TRBV6-6 CASRGQGFYGYTF
14 TRBV19 CASSAYRGRETQYF
19 TRBV19 CASSRATGTYPSSTDTQYF
15 TRBV5-6 CASSLEGGTVGELFF
14 TRBV5-1 CASSLAERAYEQYF
17 TRBV7-2 CASSSLATGYSNQPQHF
16 TRBV4-1 CASSQEFGSLNTEAFF
11 TRBV5-6 CASSATYEQYF
18 TRBV5-6 CASSLVSSGRAARETQYF
17 TRBV4-2 CASSPSSGLALRDTQYF
15 TRBV7-8 CASSERAFANQPQHF
14 TRBV2 CASSGRLGNTEAFF
14 TRBV2 CASRLDRGHQPQHF
14 TRBV4-1 CASSFGLAGDEQYF
14 TRBV2 CASSAATGGFEQYF
14 TRBV6-5 CASSYQATNEKLFF
13 TRBV30 CACYRAAYNEQFF
14 TRBV5-6 CASSPLGRNTEAFF
13 TRBV2 CASSGQENTEAFF
16 TRBV18 CASSLPSGASTDTQYF
11 TRBV19 CASRNPAGYTF
14 TRBV5-5 CASSLDGQHSPLHF
15 TRBV5-1 CASSPSLNRGQPQHF
16 TRBV4-1 CASSQVGTRGDTEAFF
11 TRBV7-9 CASSPGYEQYF
15 TRBV5-1 CASSSGGAGRETQYF
14 TRBV10-3 CAISEILAGDTQYF
15 TRBV7-2 CASSLGGQVGQPQHF
15 TRBV6-5 CASSYSYQGEEKLFF
15 TRBV19 CASSSEGTGGGEQYF
12 TRBV13 CASSSGQEKLFF
13 TRBV7-6 CASSVPGGSEAFF
14 TRBV5-4 CASTDRGRTETQYF
16 TRBV15 CATSRESGYSLYEQYF
14 TRBV7-6 CASSLGWESGEAFF
14 TRBV7-9 CASSPPSGANVLTF
15 TRBV15 CATSRAPEGASPLHF
17 TRBV9 CASSVASGSVHSDTQYF
14 TRBV28 CASSLGSGAGGYTF
14 TRBV30 CAWSYNTGRYGYTF
15 TRBV2 CATSWSASGSNEQFF
14 TRBV10-3 CAISGGHPGETQYF